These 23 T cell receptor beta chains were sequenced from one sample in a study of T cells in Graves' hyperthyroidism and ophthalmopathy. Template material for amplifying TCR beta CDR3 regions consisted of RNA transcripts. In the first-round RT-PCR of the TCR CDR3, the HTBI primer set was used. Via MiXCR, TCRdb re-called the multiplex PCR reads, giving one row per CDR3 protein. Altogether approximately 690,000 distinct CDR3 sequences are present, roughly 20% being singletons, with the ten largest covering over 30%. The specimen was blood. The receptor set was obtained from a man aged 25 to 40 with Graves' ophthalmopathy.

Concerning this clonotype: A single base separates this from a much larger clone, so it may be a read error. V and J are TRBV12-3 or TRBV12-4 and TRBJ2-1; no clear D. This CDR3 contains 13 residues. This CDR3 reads CASSLEQSDEQSF. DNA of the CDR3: TGTGCCAGCAGTTTAGAACAGAGCGATGAGCAGTCCTTC.

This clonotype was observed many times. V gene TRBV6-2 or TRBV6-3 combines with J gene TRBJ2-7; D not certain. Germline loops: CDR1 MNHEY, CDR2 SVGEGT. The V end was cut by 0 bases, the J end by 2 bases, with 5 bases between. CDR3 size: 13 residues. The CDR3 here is CASSYSTTYEQYF. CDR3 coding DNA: TGTGCCAGCAGTTACTCGACGACCTACGAGCAGTACTTC.

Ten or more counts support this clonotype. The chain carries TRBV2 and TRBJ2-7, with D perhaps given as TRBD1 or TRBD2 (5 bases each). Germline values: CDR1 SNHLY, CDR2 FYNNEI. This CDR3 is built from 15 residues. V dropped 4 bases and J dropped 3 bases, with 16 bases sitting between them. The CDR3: CASSVGESPNYEQYF. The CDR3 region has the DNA TGTGCCAGCAGTGTGGGGGAAAGCCCCAACTACGAGCAGTACTTC.

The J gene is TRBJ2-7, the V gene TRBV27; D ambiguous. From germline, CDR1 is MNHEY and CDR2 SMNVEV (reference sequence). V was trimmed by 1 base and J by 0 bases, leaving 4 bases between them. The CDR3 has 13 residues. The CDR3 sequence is CASSLWPSYEQYF. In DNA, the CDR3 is TGTGCCAGCAGTTTATGGCCCTCCTACGAGCAGTACTTC.

The CDR3 region has the DNA TGCGCCAGCAGCCAACCTACTAGGGGAAGGACCGGGGAGCTGTTTTTT. Translating it yields CASSQPTRGRTGELFF. The chain is built from TRBV4-1 and TRBJ2-2, with D perhaps assigned TRBD1 or TRBD2 (5 bases each). This CDR3 region has 16 residues. Trimming took 2 bases from V and 5 from J, leaving 15 bases between them. The V gene's germline CDR1 is MGHRA and CDR2 YSYEKL.

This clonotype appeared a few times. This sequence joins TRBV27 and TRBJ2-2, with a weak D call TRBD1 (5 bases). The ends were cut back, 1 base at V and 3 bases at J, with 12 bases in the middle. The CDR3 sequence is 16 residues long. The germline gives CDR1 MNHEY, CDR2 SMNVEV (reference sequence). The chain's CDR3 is CASSLFRVYDTGELFF. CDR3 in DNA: TGTGCCAGCAGTTTATTCAGGGTCTATGACACCGGGGAGCTGTTTTTT.

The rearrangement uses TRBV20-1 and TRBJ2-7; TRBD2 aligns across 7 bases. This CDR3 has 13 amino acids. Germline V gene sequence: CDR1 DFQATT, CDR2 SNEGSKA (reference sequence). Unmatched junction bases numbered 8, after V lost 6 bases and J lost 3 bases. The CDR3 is CSAPGAGDYEQYF. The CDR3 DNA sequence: TGCAGTGCCCCCGGCGCGGGGGACTACGAGCAGTACTTC.

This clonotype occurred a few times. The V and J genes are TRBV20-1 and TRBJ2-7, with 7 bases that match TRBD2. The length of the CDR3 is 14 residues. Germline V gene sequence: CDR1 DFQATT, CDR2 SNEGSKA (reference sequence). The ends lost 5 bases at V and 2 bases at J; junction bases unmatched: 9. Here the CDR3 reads CSAPGGSPTYEQYF. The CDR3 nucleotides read TGCAGTGCTCCGGGGGGTAGTCCCACCTACGAGCAGTACTTC.

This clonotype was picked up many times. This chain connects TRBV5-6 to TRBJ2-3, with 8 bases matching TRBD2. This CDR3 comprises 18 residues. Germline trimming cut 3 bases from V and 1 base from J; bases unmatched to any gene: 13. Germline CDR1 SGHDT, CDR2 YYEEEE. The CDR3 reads CASSWRVPGLGRTDTQYF. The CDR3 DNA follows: TGTGCCAGCAGCTGGCGGGTACCGGGACTAGGCCGCACAGATACGCAGTATTTT.

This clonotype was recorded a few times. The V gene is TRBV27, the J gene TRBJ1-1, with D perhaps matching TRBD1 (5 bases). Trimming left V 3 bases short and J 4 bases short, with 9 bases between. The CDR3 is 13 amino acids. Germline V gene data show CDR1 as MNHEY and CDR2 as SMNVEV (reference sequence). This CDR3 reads CASSFEGSTEAFF. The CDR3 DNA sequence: TGTGCCAGCAGTTTTGAGGGGTCCACTGAAGCTTTCTTT.

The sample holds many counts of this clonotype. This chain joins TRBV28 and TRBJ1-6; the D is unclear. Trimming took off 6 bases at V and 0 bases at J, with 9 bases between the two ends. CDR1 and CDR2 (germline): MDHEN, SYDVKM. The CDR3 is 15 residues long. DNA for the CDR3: TGTGCCAGCAGGGGCCTTAGCTCCTATAATTCACCCCTCCACTTT. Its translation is CASRGLSSYNSPLHF.

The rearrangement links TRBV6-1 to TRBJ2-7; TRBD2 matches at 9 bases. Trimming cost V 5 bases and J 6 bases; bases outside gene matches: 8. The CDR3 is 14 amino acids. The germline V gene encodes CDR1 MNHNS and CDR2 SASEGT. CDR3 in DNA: TGTGCCAGCAGTCACATAGCGGGAGACTTCGAGCAGTACTTC. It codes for CASSHIAGDFEQYF.

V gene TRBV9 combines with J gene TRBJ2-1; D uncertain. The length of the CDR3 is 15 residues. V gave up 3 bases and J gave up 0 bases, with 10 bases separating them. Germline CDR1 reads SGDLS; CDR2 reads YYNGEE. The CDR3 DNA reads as TGTGCCAGCAGCGAAAGTTCGTACTCCTACAATGAGCAGTTCTTC. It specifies CASSESSYSYNEQFF.

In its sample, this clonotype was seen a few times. As DNA, the CDR3 is TGCAGTGCTAGAAATAGCGGGACCGAGCAGTACTTC. It codes for CSARNSGTEQYF. The rearrangement links TRBV20-1 to TRBJ2-7, with 8 nucleotides matching TRBD2. The germline CDR1 and CDR2 sequences are DFQATT and SNEGSKA (reference sequence). Trimming took 2 bases from V and 6 from J; bases not matched to a gene: 3. The length of the CDR3 is 12 residues.

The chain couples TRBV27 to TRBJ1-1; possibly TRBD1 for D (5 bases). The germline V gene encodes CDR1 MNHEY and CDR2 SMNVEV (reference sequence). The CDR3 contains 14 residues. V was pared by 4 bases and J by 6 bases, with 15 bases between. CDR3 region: CASSYRAGRAEAFF. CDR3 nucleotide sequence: TGTGCCAGCAGTTACCGGGCAGGGAGGGCTGAAGCTTTCTTT.

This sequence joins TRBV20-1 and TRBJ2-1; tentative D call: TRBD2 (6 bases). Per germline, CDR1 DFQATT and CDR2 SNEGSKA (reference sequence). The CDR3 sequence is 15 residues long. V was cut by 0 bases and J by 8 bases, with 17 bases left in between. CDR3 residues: CSAREIRDFPDEQFF. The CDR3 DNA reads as TGCAGTGCTAGAGAGATCCGGGACTTCCCCGATGAGCAGTTCTTC.

The CDR3 protein is CASSQIQGVGQPQHF. CDR3 coding DNA: TGCGCCAGCAGCCAGATACAGGGAGTGGGACAGCCCCAGCATTTT. The V call is TRBV4-1, the J call TRBJ1-5; possibly TRBD1 for D (6 bases). The CDR3 length is 15 residues. Trimming pared 3 bases from V and 7 bases from J, leaving 16 bases between. The germline V gene has CDR1 MGHRA and CDR2 YSYEKL.

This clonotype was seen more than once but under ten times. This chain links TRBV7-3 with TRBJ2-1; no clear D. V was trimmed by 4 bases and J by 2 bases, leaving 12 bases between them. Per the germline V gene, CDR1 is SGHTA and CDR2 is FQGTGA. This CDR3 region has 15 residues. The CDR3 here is CASSYGHDPYNEQFF. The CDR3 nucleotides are TGTGCCAGCAGCTACGGGCATGATCCCTACAATGAGCAGTTCTTC.

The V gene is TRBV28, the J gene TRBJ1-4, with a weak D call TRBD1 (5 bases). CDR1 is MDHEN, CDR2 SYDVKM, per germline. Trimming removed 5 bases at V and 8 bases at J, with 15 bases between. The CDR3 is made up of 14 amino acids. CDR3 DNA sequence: TGTGCCAGCAGTGCCAATGGGGGAGGAGAAAAACTGTTTTTT. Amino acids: CASSANGGGEKLFF.

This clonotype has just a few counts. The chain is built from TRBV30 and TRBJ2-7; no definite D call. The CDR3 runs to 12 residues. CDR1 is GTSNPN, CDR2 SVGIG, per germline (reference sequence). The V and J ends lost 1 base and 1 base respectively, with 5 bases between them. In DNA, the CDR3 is TGTGCCTGGAGTGATAGATCCTACGAGCAGTACTTC. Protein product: CAWSDRSYEQYF.

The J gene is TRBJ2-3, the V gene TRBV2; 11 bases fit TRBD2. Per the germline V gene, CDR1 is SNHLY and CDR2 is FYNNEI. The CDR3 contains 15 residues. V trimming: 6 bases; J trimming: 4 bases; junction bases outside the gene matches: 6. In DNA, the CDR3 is TGTGCCAGCAGCGACCCGGGACTAGCGGCAGATACGCAGTATTTT. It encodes CASSDPGLAADTQYF.

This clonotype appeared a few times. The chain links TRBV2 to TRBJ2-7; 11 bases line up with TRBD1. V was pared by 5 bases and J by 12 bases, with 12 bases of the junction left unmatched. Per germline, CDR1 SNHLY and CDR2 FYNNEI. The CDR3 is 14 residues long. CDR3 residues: CASSYRDRGESPYF. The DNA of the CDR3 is TGTGCCAGCAGTTATCGGGACAGGGGGGAGTCGCCGTACTTC.

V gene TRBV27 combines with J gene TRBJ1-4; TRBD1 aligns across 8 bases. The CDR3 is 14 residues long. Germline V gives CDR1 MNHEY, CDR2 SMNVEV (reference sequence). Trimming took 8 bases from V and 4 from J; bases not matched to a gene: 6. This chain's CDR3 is CASGPGQDNEKLFF. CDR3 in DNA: TGTGCCAGCGGTCCGGGACAGGATAATGAAAAACTGTTTTTT. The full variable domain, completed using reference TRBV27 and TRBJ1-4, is EAQVTQNPRYLITVTGKKLTVTCSQNMNHEYMSWYRQDPGLGLRQIYYSMNVEVTDKGDVPEGYKVSRKEKRNFPLILESPSPNQTSLYFCASGPGQDNEKLFFGSGTQLSVL.